This is a list of T cell receptor beta chains from one sample in a study of blood T cells in healthy people across ages. Each CDR3 protein gets one entry after TCRdb re-called the 5' RACE reads with MiXCR. The sample records around 2 million distinct CDR3 sequences, about 39% being singletons. The sample taken for sequencing was blood. The receptors derive from a human donor in good health. Each CDR3 is given with its conserved first and last residue. A D gene is named only where the DNA matches it firmly. Clone size is not always given. Where it is, it says once, few, many or a class for expanded clones.

clone_size: NA; j_call: TRBJ1-2; d_call: NA; v_call: TRBV5-1; cdr3_aa: CASSHPEGGGYTF; cdr3_nt: TGCGCCAGCAGCCACCCGGAAGGGGGTGGCTACACCTTC
clone_size: NA; j_call: TRBJ2-5; d_call: NA; v_call: TRBV9; cdr3_aa: CASSVDLARETQYF; cdr3_nt: TGTGCCAGCAGCGTAGATCTAGCGAGGGAGACCCAGTACTTC
clone_size: NA; j_call: TRBJ2-1; d_call: TRBD2; v_call: TRBV5-1; cdr3_aa: CASSSLSGTSSYNEQFF; cdr3_nt: TGCGCCAGCAGCTCCCTTAGCGGGACGAGCTCCTACAATGAGCAGTTCTTC
clone_size: NA; j_call: TRBJ2-7; d_call: TRBD2; v_call: TRBV5-1; cdr3_aa: CASSPITSGGATSGEQYF; cdr3_nt: TGCGCCAGCAGCCCTATCACTAGCGGGGGGGCGACCTCTGGAGAGCAGTACTTC
clone_size: NA; j_call: TRBJ2-1; d_call: TRBD1; v_call: TRBV18; cdr3_aa: CASSPSPGQGVSEQFF; cdr3_nt: TGTGCCAGCTCACCATCACCGGGACAGGGGGTTAGTGAGCAGTTCTTC
clone_size: NA; j_call: TRBJ1-2; d_call: NA; v_call: TRBV2; cdr3_aa: CASSGGVNGYTF; cdr3_nt: TGTGCCAGCAGTGGGGGGGTGAATGGCTACACCTTC
clone_size: NA; j_call: TRBJ2-3; d_call: NA; v_call: TRBV7-9; cdr3_aa: CASSLITGTGGRADTQYF; cdr3_nt: TGTGCCAGCAGCTTAATAACTGGGACTGGGGGGCGAGCAGATACGCAGTATTTT
clone_size: few; j_call: TRBJ2-4; d_call: NA; v_call: TRBV4-2; cdr3_aa: CASSQNKLAKNIQYF; cdr3_nt: TGTGCCAGCAGCCAAAACAAACTAGCCAAAAACATTCAGTACTTC
clone_size: few; j_call: TRBJ2-7; d_call: TRBD1; v_call: TRBV7-2; cdr3_aa: CASSSGQGGNEQYF; cdr3_nt: TGTGCCAGCAGCTCAGGACAGGGTGGAAACGAGCAGTACTTC
clone_size: NA; j_call: TRBJ1-5; d_call: NA; v_call: TRBV4-1; cdr3_aa: CASSQGGSGRQPQHF; cdr3_nt: TGCGCCAGCAGCCAAGGGGGTTCGGGGAGGCAGCCCCAGCATTTT
clone_size: NA; j_call: TRBJ2-7; d_call: NA; v_call: TRBV5-1; cdr3_aa: CASSPPTDRSLRYEQYF; cdr3_nt: TGCGCCAGCAGCCCCCCAACGGACAGATCTCTAAGATACGAGCAGTACTTC
clone_size: NA; j_call: TRBJ2-1; d_call: NA; v_call: TRBV3-1; cdr3_aa: CASSQDSPSLGEQCF; cdr3_nt: TGTGCCAGCAGCCAAGATTCACCAAGTCTAGGTGAGCAGTGCTTC